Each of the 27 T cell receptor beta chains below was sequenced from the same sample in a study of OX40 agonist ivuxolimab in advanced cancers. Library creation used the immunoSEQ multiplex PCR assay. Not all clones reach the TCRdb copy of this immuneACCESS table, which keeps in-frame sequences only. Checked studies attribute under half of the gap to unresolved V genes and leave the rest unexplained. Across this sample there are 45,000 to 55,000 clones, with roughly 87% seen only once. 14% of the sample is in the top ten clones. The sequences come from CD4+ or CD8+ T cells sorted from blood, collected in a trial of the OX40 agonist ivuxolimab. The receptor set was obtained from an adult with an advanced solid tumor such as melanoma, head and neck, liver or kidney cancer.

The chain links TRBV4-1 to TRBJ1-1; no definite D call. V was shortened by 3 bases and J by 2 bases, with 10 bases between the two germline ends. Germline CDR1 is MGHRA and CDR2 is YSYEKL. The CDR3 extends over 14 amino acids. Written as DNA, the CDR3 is TGCGCCAGCAGCCACGGGCTGATCAACACTGAAGCTTTCTTT. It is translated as CASSHGLINTEAFF.

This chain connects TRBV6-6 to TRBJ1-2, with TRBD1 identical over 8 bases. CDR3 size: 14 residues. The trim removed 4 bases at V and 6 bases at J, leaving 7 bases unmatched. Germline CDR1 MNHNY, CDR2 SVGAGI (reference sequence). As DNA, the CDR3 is TGTGCCAGCAGTTCAGCGTCAGGGGGCAATGGCTACACCTTC. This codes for CASSSASGGNGYTF.

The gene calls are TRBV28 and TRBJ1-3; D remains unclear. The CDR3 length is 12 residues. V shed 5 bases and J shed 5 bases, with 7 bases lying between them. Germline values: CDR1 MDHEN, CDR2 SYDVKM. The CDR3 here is CASSPLRNTIYF. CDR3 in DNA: TGTGCCAGCAGTCCTCTAAGAAACACCATATATTTT.

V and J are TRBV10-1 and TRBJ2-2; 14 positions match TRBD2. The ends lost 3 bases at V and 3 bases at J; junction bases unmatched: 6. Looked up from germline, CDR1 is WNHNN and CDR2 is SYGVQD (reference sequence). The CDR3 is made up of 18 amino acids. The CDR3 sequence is CASSEDGTSGSDTGELFF. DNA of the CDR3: TGCGCCAGCAGTGAAGATGGGACTAGCGGGAGTGACACCGGGGAGCTGTTTTTT.

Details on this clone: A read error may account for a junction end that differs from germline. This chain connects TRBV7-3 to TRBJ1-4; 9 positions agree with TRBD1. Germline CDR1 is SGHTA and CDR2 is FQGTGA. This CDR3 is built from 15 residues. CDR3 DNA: TGCGCCAGCAGCCAACCCGGGACAGGGCATGAAAAACTGTTTTTT. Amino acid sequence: CASSQPGTGHEKLFF.

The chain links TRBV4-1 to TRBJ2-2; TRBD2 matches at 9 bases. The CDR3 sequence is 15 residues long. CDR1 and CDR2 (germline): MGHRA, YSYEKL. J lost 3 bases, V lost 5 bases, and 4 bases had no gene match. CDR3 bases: TGCGCCAGCAGCTTAGGACTAGCGCACACCGGGGAGCTGTTTTTT. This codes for CASSLGLAHTGELFF.

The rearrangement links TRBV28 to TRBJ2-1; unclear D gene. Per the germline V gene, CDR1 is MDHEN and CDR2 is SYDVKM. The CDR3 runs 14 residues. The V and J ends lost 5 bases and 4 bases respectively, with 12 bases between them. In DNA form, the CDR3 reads TGTGCCAGCAGTGCCTTCTCGGGTTACAATGAGCAGTTCTTC. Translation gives CASSAFSGYNEQFF.

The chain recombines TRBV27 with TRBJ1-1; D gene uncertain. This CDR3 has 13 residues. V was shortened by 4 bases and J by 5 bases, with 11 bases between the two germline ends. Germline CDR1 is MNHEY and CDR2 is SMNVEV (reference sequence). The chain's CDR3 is CASSYGRRTEAFF. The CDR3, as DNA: TGTGCCAGCAGTTATGGGAGGAGGACTGAAGCTTTCTTT.

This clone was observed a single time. The CDR3 DNA follows: TGTGCCAGCAGTCTCACAGGGCCGTTCTATGGCTACACCTTC. Amino acid sequence: CASSLTGPFYGYTF. The rearrangement links TRBV28 to TRBJ1-2; D is possibly TRBD1 (6 bases). Trimming stripped 5 bases from V and 4 bases from J, with 14 bases between. The CDR3 totals 14 residues. The germline V gene encodes CDR1 MDHEN and CDR2 SYDVKM.

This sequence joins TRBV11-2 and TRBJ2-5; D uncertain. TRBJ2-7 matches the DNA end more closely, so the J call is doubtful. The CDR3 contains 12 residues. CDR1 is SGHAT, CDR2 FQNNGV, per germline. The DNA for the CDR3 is TGTGCCAGCAGCCTTACATCCTACGAGCAGTACTTC. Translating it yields CASSLTSYEQYF.

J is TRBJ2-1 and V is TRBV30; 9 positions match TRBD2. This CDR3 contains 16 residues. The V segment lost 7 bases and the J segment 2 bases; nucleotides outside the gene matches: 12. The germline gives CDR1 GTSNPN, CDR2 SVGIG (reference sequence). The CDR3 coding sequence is TGTGCCTCCTCCTACGCGGGAGGGATTACCTACAATGAGCAGTTCTTC. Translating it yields CASSYAGGITYNEQFF. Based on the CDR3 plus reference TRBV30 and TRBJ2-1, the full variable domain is SQTIHQWPATLVQPVGSPLSLECTVEGTSNPNLYWYRQAAGRGLQLLFYSVGIGQISSEVPQNLSASRPQDRQFILSSKKLLLSDSGFYLCASSYAGGITYNEQFFGPGTRLTVL.

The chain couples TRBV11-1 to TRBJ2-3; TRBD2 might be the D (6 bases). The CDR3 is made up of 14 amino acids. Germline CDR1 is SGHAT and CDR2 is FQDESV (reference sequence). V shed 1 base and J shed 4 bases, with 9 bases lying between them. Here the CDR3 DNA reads TGTGCCAGCAGCTTAGAACTAGCCGCAGATACGCAGTATTTT. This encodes CASSLELAADTQYF.

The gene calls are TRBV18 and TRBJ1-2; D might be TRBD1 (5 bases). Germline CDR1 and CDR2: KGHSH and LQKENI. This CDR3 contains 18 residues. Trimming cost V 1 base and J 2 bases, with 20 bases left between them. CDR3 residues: CASSPLGVRGGENYGYTF. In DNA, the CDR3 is TGTGCCAGCTCACCACTAGGGGTCCGGGGAGGAGAAAACTATGGCTACACCTTC.

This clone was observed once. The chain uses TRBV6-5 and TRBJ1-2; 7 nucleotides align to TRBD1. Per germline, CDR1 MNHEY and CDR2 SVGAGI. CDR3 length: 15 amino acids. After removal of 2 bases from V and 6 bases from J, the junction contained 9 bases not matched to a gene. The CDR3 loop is CASSYGGQRLNGYTF. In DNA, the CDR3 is TGTGCCAGCAGTTACGGGGGACAGAGACTTAATGGCTACACCTTC.

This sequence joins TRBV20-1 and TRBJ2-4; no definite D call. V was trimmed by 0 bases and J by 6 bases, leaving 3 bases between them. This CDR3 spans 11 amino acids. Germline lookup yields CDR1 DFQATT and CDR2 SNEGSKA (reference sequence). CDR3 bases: TGCAGTGCTAGAGAGGGAAACATTCAGTACTTC. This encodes CSAREGNIQYF.

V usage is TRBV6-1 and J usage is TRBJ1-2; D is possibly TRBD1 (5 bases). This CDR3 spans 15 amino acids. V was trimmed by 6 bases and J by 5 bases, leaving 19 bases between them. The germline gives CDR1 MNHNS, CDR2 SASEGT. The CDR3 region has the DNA TGTGCCAGCAGGCCACCCTTAGGGGTTGGATATGGCTACACCTTC. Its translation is CASRPPLGVGYGYTF.

CDR3 nucleotide sequence: TGTGCCAGCCTTTGGACTAGCGGCAGCTACAATGAGCAGTTCTTC. It is translated as CASLWTSGSYNEQFF. The chain employs TRBV6-1 and TRBJ2-1, with 10 bases lining up with TRBD2. The CDR3 covers 15 residues. CDR1 is MNHNS and CDR2 is SASEGT in the germline V gene. J was trimmed by 3 bases and V by 8 bases; bases with no gene match: 7.

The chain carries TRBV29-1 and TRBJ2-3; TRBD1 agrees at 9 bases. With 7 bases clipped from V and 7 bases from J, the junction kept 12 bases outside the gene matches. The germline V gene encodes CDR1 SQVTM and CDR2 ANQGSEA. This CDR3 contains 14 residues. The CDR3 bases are TGCAGCGCCAACTCCGGGACAGGGACAAATACGCAGTATTTT. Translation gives CSANSGTGTNTQYF.

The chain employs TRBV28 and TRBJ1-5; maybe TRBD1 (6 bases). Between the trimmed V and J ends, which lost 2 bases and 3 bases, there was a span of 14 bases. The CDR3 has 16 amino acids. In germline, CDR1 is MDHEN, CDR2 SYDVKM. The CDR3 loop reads CASSLILAGANQPQHF. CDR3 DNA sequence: TGTGCCAGCAGTTTAATTTTGGCAGGGGCCAATCAGCCCCAGCATTTT.

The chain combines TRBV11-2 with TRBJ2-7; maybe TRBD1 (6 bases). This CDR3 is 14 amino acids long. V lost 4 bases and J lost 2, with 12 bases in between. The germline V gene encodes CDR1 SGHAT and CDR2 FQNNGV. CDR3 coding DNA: TGTGCCAGCAGCTCACGGGGACACCCCTACGAGCAGTACTTC. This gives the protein CASSSRGHPYEQYF.

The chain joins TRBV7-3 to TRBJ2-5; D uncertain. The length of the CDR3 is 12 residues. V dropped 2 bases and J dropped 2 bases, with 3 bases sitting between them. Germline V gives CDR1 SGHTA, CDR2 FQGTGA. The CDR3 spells CASSLYQETQYF. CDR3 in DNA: TGTGCCAGCAGCTTATATCAAGAGACCCAGTACTTC.

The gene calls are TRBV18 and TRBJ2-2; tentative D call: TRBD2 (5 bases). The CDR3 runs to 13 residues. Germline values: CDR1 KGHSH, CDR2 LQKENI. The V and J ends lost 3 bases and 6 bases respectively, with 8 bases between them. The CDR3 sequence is CASSPERSGELFF. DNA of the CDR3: TGTGCCAGCTCACCGGAGCGGTCCGGGGAGCTGTTTTTT.

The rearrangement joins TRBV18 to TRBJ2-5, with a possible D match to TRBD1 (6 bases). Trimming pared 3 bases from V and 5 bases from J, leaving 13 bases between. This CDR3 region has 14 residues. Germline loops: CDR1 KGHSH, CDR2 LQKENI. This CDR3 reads CASSPLTGSETQYF. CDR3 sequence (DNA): TGTGCCAGCTCACCCCTCACAGGGTCGGAGACCCAGTACTTC. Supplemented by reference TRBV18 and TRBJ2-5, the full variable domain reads NAGVMQNPRHLVRRRGQEARLRCSPMKGHSHVYWYRQLPEEGLKFMVYLQKENIIDESGMPKERFSAEFPKEGPSILRIQQVVRGDSAAYFCASSPLTGSETQYFGPGTRLLVL.

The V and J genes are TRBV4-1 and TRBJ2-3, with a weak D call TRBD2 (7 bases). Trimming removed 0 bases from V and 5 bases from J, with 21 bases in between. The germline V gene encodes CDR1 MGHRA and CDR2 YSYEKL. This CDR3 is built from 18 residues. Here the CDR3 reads CASSQEGAPTGRGDTQYF. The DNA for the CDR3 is TGCGCCAGCAGCCAAGAAGGGGCCCCTACAGGGAGGGGAGATACGCAGTATTTT.

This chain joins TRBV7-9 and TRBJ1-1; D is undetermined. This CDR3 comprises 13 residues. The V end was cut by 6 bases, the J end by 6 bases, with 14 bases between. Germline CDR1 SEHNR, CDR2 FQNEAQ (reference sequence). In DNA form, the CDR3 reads TGTGCCAGCAGTCAACAGTCCTACTCTGAAGCTTTCTTT. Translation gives CASSQQSYSEAFF.

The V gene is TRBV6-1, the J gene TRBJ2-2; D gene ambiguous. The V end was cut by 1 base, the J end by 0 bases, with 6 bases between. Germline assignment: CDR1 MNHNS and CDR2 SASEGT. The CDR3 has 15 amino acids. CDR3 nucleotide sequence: TGTGCCAGCAGTGAAGACATATCGAACACCGGGGAGCTGTTTTTT. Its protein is CASSEDISNTGELFF.

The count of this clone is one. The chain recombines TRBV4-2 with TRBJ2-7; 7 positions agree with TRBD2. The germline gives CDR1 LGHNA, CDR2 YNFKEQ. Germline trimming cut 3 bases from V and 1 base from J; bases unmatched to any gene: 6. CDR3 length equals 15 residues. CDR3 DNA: TGTGCCAGCAGCCAGGCGCTAGCGGAGTCCTACGAGCAGTACTTC. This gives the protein CASSQALAESYEQYF.